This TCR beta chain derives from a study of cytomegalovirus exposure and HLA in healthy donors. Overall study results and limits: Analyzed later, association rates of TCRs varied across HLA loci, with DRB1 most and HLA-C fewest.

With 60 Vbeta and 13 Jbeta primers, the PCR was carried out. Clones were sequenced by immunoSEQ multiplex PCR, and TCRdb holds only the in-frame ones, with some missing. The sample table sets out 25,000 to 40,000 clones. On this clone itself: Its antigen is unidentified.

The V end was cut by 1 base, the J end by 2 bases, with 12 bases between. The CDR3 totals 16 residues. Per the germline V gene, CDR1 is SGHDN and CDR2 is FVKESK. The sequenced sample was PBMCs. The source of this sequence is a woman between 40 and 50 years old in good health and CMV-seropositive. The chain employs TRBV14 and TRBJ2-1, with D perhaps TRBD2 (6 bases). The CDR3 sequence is CASSQGDWRAYNEQFF. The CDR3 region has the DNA TGTGCCAGCAGCCAAGGGGACTGGCGGGCCTACAATGAGCAGTTCTTC.